The T cell receptor beta chain described here comes from a study of T-cell reconstitution after alpha-beta-depleted transplantation in children. Per the germline V gene, CDR1 is SGHVS and CDR2 is FQNEAQ. This CDR3 comprises 15 residues. V lost 1 base, J lost 4 bases, and 10 bases lay in between. Findings of the study overall: T-cell counts and diversity at one year following transplant were attributed mainly to newly produced T cells. There were reportedly several hundred expanded graft clones from which alpha-beta T cells came about two months after transplant. Certain patients had high TCRbeta diversity at day 60, and it came from recipient T cells and thymic progenitors that survived.

Preparation of the TCRbeta library involved a method that used unique molecular identifiers. MiXCR, applied by TCRdb to the PCR reads, yields one record per CDR3 protein. This repertoire shows approximately 130,000 distinct CDR3 sequences, about 9.6% found once; its top ten account for about 24%. A word on this clonotype: What it recognizes is unknown.

The TCR comes from a girl less than two years old who had a stem cell transplant for combined immunodeficiency, so the T cells may come from the graft donor. The sequenced sample was PBMCs, mostly from graft donor cells, obtained 180 days after TCRalphabeta/CD19-depleted stem cell transplant. The V call is TRBV7-8, the J call TRBJ2-2; D ambiguous. The CDR3 reads CASSLESWGTGELFF. DNA of the CDR3: TGTGCCAGCAGCTTAGAAAGCTGGGGCACCGGGGAGCTGTTTTTT.